A selection of T cell receptor beta chains follows, all from one sample in a study of blood T cell repertoires in COVID-19. Assay used: immunoSEQ multiplex PCR; TCRdb lists only in-frame clones, some missing. The sample consists of 85,000 to 100,000 clones, 70% to 90% of them appearing once. The specimen was peripheral blood. The receptors shown here come from a man in his fifties or sixties with acute or convalescent COVID-19. CDR3s include the opening cysteine and the closing phenylalanine or tryptophan. Each record gives: V gene, D gene, clone size, J gene, CDR3 protein, CDR3 DNA. The D gene is left open where the match is weak. Clone size is shown for a subset of rows, as once, few, many or a class of expanded clone.

TRBV10-2	-	-	TRBJ2-5	CASSEIQGGTQYF	TGCGCCAGCAGTGAGATTCAGGGAGGGACCCAGTACTTC
TRBV9	-	-	TRBJ2-7	CASSADRSGYEQYF	TGTGCCAGCAGCGCCGACAGGTCGGGTTACGAGCAGTACTTC
TRBV5-1	TRBD1	-	TRBJ1-4	CASSSHRTGGRIEKLFF	TGCGCCAGCAGCTCGCACCGTACAGGGGGCCGGATTGAAAAACTGTTTTTT
TRBV6-6	TRBD1	-	TRBJ1-3	CASSPNPGQGYF	TGTGCCAGCAGCCCTAACCCAGGACAGGGATATTTT
TRBV29-1	-	once	TRBJ1-1	CSVEAQAGKNTEAFF	TGCAGCGTTGAAGCACAGGCAGGGAAGAACACTGAAGCTTTCTTT
TRBV4-3	-	-	TRBJ1-2	CASSQDRQLYYGYTF	TGCGCCAGCAGCCAAGATCGACAGCTCTACTATGGCTACACCTTC
TRBV5-1	TRBD1	-	TRBJ2-7	CASSLDRGPYEQYF	TGCGCCAGCAGCTTGGACAGGGGTCCCTACGAGCAGTACTTC
TRBV10-3	-	-	TRBJ1-1	CAISEQGITEAFF	TGTGCCATCAGTGAGCAGGGGATCACTGAAGCTTTCTTT
TRBV7-8	-	-	TRBJ1-2	CASSDQGYGYTF	TGTGCCAGCTCCGACCAGGGATATGGCTACACCTTC
TRBV19	TRBD2	-	TRBJ2-7	CASRSGGVPSYEQYF	TGTGCCAGTAGAAGCGGGGGGGTTCCCTCCTACGAGCAGTACTTC
TRBV9	-	-	TRBJ2-7	CASSTKGSGEQYF	TGTGCCAGCAGCACAAAAGGGAGCGGCGAGCAGTACTTC
TRBV5-4	-	few	TRBJ2-5	CASSLDRLAETQYF	TGTGCCAGCAGCTTGGATCGACTGGCAGAGACCCAGTACTTC
TRBV13	TRBD1	-	TRBJ2-3	CASSQRQGVADTQYF	TGTGCCAGCAGCCAGAGACAGGGGGTGGCAGATACGCAGTATTTT
TRBV19	-	-	TRBJ1-3	CASSILGTGNTIYF	TGTGCCAGTAGTATTCTTGGGACAGGAAACACCATATATTTT
TRBV7-2	-	-	TRBJ1-1	CASSLVTKRAFF	TGTGCCAGCAGCTTAGTCACAAAAAGAGCTTTCTTT
TRBV7-2	-	-	TRBJ2-7	CASAPVGARSYEQYF	TGTGCCAGCGCCCCAGTGGGGGCACGCTCCTACGAGCAGTACTTC
TRBV6-5	TRBD2	-	TRBJ2-7	CASSYWTSGGYEQYF	TGTGCCAGCAGTTATTGGACTAGCGGGGGCTACGAGCAGTACTTC
TRBV29-1	-	-	TRBJ2-1	CSVSGTPSSYNEQFF	TGCAGCGTTTCCGGGACTCCTAGCTCCTACAATGAGCAGTTCTTC
TRBV9	-	-	TRBJ2-6	CASSATAGTVALAGANVLTF	TGTGCCAGCAGCGCAACCGCCGGGACTGTTGCTCTAGCTGGGGCCAACGTCCTGACTTTC
TRBV12-3/TRBV12-4	TRBD1	-	TRBJ1-2	CASSLGTGYGYTF	TGTGCCAGCAGCCTCGGGACAGGGTATGGCTACACCTTC
TRBV18	-	-	TRBJ2-1	CASSPLVGRGNEQFF	TGTGCCAGCTCACCTCTAGTGGGAAGGGGCAATGAGCAGTTCTTC
TRBV6-6	TRBD1	-	TRBJ1-2	CASSIDRAGGYTF	TGTGCCAGCAGCATCGACAGGGCTGGGGGCTACACCTTC
TRBV5-1	TRBD2	-	TRBJ2-5	CASSLQSTSGGTQYF	TGCGCCAGCAGCCTCCAATCGACTAGCGGAGGGACCCAGTACTTC
TRBV7-8	-	-	TRBJ1-3	CASSLAHPGGRWGNTIYF	TGTGCCAGCAGCTTAGCACACCCCGGAGGGCGGTGGGGAAACACCATATATTTT
TRBV3-1/TRBV3-2	TRBD2	-	TRBJ2-1	CASARTSGGHYNEQFF	TGTGCCAGCGCCCGGACTAGCGGGGGCCACTACAATGAGCAGTTCTTC
TRBV27	-	-	TRBJ1-6	CASSRGGSNSPLHF	TGTGCCAGCAGTAGGGGGGGTTCTAATTCACCCCTCCACTTT
TRBV6-5	TRBD1	-	TRBJ1-4	CASMGTGGRNEKLFF	TGTGCCAGCATGGGGACAGGGGGCAGAAATGAAAAACTGTTTTTT
TRBV19	TRBD1	-	TRBJ1-1	CASSLDRGLDTEAFF	TGTGCCAGTAGTTTGGACAGGGGGCTCGACACTGAAGCTTTCTTT
TRBV15	-	-	TRBJ1-5	CATSSMSGQPQHF	TGTGCCACCAGCAGCATGAGTGGTCAGCCCCAGCATTTT
TRBV3-1/TRBV3-2	-	once	TRBJ2-7	CASSQPAGAISYEQYF	TGTGCCAGCAGCCAACCGGCGGGGGCAATCTCCTACGAGCAGTACTTC
TRBV18	-	once	TRBJ1-3	CASSPQGQSGNTIYF	TGTGCCAGCTCACCACAGGGACAATCTGGAAACACCATATATTTT
TRBV7-9	TRBD2	-	TRBJ2-5	CASSHRSGSSSETQYF	TGTGCCAGCAGCCATCGAAGCGGGAGCTCATCAGAGACCCAGTACTTC
TRBV4-1	-	few	TRBJ1-5	CASSQVDMGLRYQPQHF	TGCGCCAGCAGCCAAGTCGATATGGGGCTAAGGTATCAGCCCCAGCATTTT
TRBV30	-	-	TRBJ2-2	CAWSVGRDSTNTGELFF	TGTGCCTGGAGTGTCGGGAGGGACAGCACGAACACCGGGGAGCTGTTTTTT
TRBV6-2/TRBV6-3	-	-	TRBJ1-1	CASSYWTTEAFF	TGTGCCAGCAGTTACTGGACAACTGAAGCTTTCTTT
TRBV24-1	-	-	TRBJ2-2	CATSAPAPSGGELFF	TGTGCCACCAGTGCCCCGGCCCCCTCCGGGGGGGAGCTGTTTTTT
TRBV29-1	-	-	TRBJ2-3	CSVEYGGEAPDTQYF	TGCAGCGTTGAATACGGAGGGGAGGCCCCAGATACGCAGTATTTT
TRBV2	-	-	TRBJ1-4	CASSRNNGRGGEKLFF	TGTGCCAGCAGTCGCAACAACGGACGGGGTGGGGAAAAACTGTTTTTT
TRBV25-1	TRBD1	-	TRBJ1-6	CASSEYAGGYSPLHF	TGTGCCAGCAGTGAATATGCAGGGGGCTATTCACCCCTCCACTTT
TRBV3-1/TRBV3-2	TRBD2	-	TRBJ2-1	CASTTAGGGYNEQFF	TGTGCCAGCACCACAGCGGGAGGAGGTTACAATGAGCAGTTCTTC